These 7 T cell receptor beta chains were sequenced from one sample in a study of post-analysis software for immune sequencing data. Unique molecular identifiers had been added to the TCR beta cDNA libraries. TCRdb recomputed calls from the PCR reads with MiXCR, one row per CDR3 protein. The sample carries roughly 400,000 distinct CDR3 sequences, about 40% recorded once. Findings of the study overall: Relative to controls, patients had about five TRBV segments at higher frequency, with TRBV5-6, TRBV5-1 and TRBV20-1 among these.

These TCRs' antigens remain unknown. The source material was blood. The receptors derive from a girl aged 2 to 9 with multiple sclerosis.

The gene calls are TRBV7-9 and TRBJ2-1, with D unresolved. Germline V CDR1 and CDR2: SEHNR, FQNEAQ (reference sequence). The CDR3 extends over 12 amino acids. V dropped 4 bases and J dropped 8 bases, with 9 bases sitting between them. The CDR3 loop reads CASSSNSYEQFF. The CDR3 bases are TGTGCCAGCAGCTCCAACAGCTATGAGCAGTTCTTC.

V is TRBV9 and J is TRBJ2-5; the match to TRBD2 covers 9 bases. The V and J ends lost 0 bases and 4 bases, in that order; junction bases with no gene match: 4. Per germline, CDR1 SGDLS and CDR2 YYNGEE. The CDR3 is 15 amino acids. The CDR3 here is CASSVASGKLETQYF. CDR3 nucleotide sequence: TGTGCCAGCAGCGTAGCTAGCGGGAAGTTAGAGACCCAGTACTTC.

The chain carries TRBV7-2 and TRBJ2-3; TRBD1 matches at 9 bases. Unmatched junction bases numbered 7, after V lost 5 bases and J lost 4 bases. CDR3 length: 15 residues. The germline V gene encodes CDR1 SGHTA and CDR2 FQGNSA. The CDR3 here is CASSLTGGFPDTQYF. DNA for the CDR3: TGTGCCAGCAGCCTGACAGGGGGATTCCCAGATACGCAGTATTTT.

The chain has TRBV29-1 and TRBJ1-4; D might be TRBD1 (6 bases). Germline CDR1 and CDR2: SQVTM and ANQGSEA. This CDR3 region has 15 residues. Trimming removed 7 bases from V and 8 bases from J, with 23 bases in between. The DNA of the CDR3 is TGCAGCGCCTTAGAGGATCACTACAGGGACGAAAAACTGTTTTTT. Translated: CSALEDHYRDEKLFF.

The rearrangement uses TRBV7-2 and TRBJ2-1, with unresolved D. CDR1 and CDR2 from the germline V gene are SGHTA and FQGNSA. Trimming removed 3 bases from V and 4 bases from J, with 7 bases in between. The CDR3 has 13 amino acids. CDR3: CASSFTSYNEQFF. In DNA form, the CDR3 reads TGTGCCAGCAGCTTTACAAGTTACAATGAGCAGTTCTTC.

The chain has TRBV20-1 and TRBJ2-3; D might be TRBD2 (5 bases). The CDR3 runs 16 residues. V was pared by 3 bases and J by 1 base, with 17 bases between. Germline V gene lookup returns CDR1 DFQATT and CDR2 SNEGSKA (reference sequence). The CDR3 is CSASQRASRGTDTQYF. DNA for the CDR3: TGCAGTGCTAGCCAGAGGGCCAGCCGGGGCACAGATACGCAGTATTTT.

The chain combines TRBV12-3 or TRBV12-4 with TRBJ2-4; no clear D. The end of the DNA aligns better with TRBJ2-7, so the J call may be wrong. This CDR3 has 11 residues. The CDR3 region has the DNA TGTGCCAGCAGTACGACGGACGAGCAGTACTTC. It translates to CASSTTDEQYF.